These 14 T cell receptor beta chains were sequenced from one sample in a study of OX40 agonist ivuxolimab in advanced cancers. The table came from immunoSEQ multiplex PCR; TCRdb's copy has only in-frame clones and leaves some out. Of some 86,000 clones listed, about 90% are singletons. Specimen: CD4+ or CD8+ T cells sorted from blood, collected in a trial of the OX40 agonist ivuxolimab. The receptor source for this set is an adult with an advanced solid tumor such as melanoma, head and neck, liver or kidney cancer.

The chain recombines TRBV7-9 with TRBJ2-7; 9 bases agree with TRBD1. Germline V lookup: CDR1 SEHNR, CDR2 FQNEAQ (reference sequence). V lost 1 base to trimming and J lost 2 bases; unmatched junction nucleotides: 3. The CDR3 has 15 residues. CDR3: CASSLGQGGPYEQYV. The CDR3 DNA is TGTGCCAGCAGCTTAGGACAGGGGGGACCCTACGAGCAGTACGTC.

This sequence joins TRBV5-6 and TRBJ1-4; possibly TRBD1 for D (6 bases). The CDR3 extends over 14 amino acids. CDR1 is SGHDT, CDR2 YYEEEE, per germline. Trimming shortened V by 2 bases and J by 4 bases, and 9 bases separated the two germline ends. The CDR3 reads CASSFGQRNEKLFF. In DNA form, the CDR3 reads TGTGCCAGCAGCTTCGGACAGCGTAATGAAAAACTGTTTTTT.

The gene calls are TRBV6-5 and TRBJ1-5, with TRBD1 matching 10 bases. V trimming: 5 bases; J trimming: 9 bases; junction bases outside the gene matches: 4. CDR1 is MNHEY and CDR2 is SVGAGI in the germline V gene. CDR3 length: 13 residues. The CDR3 here is CASSGTGVRPQHF. CDR3 sequence (DNA): TGTGCCAGCAGTGGGACAGGGGTGAGGCCCCAGCATTTT.

This rearrangement joins TRBV6-5 to TRBJ1-1, with TRBD1 as a possible D gene (6 bases). Per the germline V gene, CDR1 is MNHEY and CDR2 is SVGAGI. Trimming pared 2 bases from V and 4 bases from J, leaving 14 bases between. CDR3 length: 15 residues. The CDR3 DNA reads TGTGCCAGCAGTTACGACGGGACAAACGGCACTGAAGCTTTCTTT. Its protein is CASSYDGTNGTEAFF.

In this sample, this clone turned up once. The CDR3 coding sequence is TGTGCCAGCGGTACGGACAGGGGGACCGGGGAGCTGTTTTTT. Translated, it gives CASGTDRGTGELFF. The chain couples TRBV6-6 to TRBJ2-2, with 10 bases that match TRBD1. Trimming cost V 8 bases and J 5 bases; bases outside gene matches: 5. The CDR3 runs 14 residues. The germline gives CDR1 MNHNY, CDR2 SVGAGI (reference sequence).

The rearrangement joins TRBV6-5 to TRBJ1-1, with D perhaps TRBD1 (6 bases). The CDR3 has 15 residues. CDR1 and CDR2 (germline): MNHEY, SVGAGI. The V and J ends lost 6 bases and 2 bases respectively, with 16 bases between them. The CDR3 sequence: CASSLQGGINTEAFF. Here the CDR3 DNA reads TGTGCCAGCAGCCTACAGGGCGGGATCAACACTGAAGCTTTCTTT.

The chain has TRBV7-6 and TRBJ2-6, with unresolved D. The CDR3 is made up of 15 amino acids. The germline V gene has CDR1 SGHVS and CDR2 FNYEAQ. V was shortened by 1 base and J by 4 bases, with 8 bases between the two germline ends. The CDR3 region is CASSLETPGANVLTF. CDR3 DNA sequence: TGTGCCAGCAGCTTAGAGACACCAGGGGCCAACGTCCTGACTTTC.

The chain combines TRBV7-9 with TRBJ2-3; 10 bases are shared with TRBD2. This CDR3 comprises 16 residues. V shed 5 bases, J shed 4 bases, and the junction held 9 bases outside the gene matches. The germline V gene encodes CDR1 SEHNR and CDR2 FQNEAQ (reference sequence). The CDR3, as DNA: TGTGCCAGCAGCACAAAGCGGGGGGGCCTTCCAGATACGCAGTATTTT. This gives the protein CASSTKRGGLPDTQYF.

The chain links TRBV11-2 to TRBJ2-5; D not certain. Per the germline V gene, CDR1 is SGHAT and CDR2 is FQNNGV. V lost 6 bases and J 4 bases, leaving 12 bases between the germline ends. The CDR3 is 13 amino acids. CDR3 region: CASSPFARETQYF. Written as DNA, the CDR3 is TGTGCCAGCAGTCCGTTCGCCCGAGAGACCCAGTACTTC.

This clone appeared once. The chain recombines TRBV28 with TRBJ2-7, with D hard to call. With 3 bases removed from V and 2 bases from J, the gap between germline ends came to 11 bases. CDR1 and CDR2 (germline): MDHEN, SYDVKM. CDR3 length: 14 amino acids. The CDR3 DNA reads TGTGCCAGCAGTTTGGGCAGTGATCCCTACGAGCAGTACGTC. Protein: CASSLGSDPYEQYV.

The chain carries TRBV28 and TRBJ1-6; D call uncertain. Per germline, CDR1 MDHEN and CDR2 SYDVKM. V shed 4 bases and J shed 10 bases, with 17 bases lying between them. The CDR3 sequence is 15 residues long. CDR3 residues: CASSSPWGGRSPLHF. DNA for the CDR3: TGTGCCAGCAGTTCCCCCTGGGGAGGAAGATCACCCCTCCACTTT.

This clone was seen a few times. V gene TRBV5-4 combines with J gene TRBJ2-3; D is undetermined. This CDR3 has 14 residues. Trimming removed 0 bases at V and 6 bases at J, with 11 bases between. Germline CDR1 and CDR2: SGHNT and YYREEE (reference sequence). CDR3 amino acids: CASSLGDLSDTQYF. The CDR3 region has the DNA TGTGCCAGCAGCTTGGGGGATCTGTCGGATACGCAGTATTTT.

The chain couples TRBV4-1 to TRBJ2-7; 10 bases fit TRBD2. V dropped 7 bases and J dropped 2; count of bases not matched to a gene: 11. Germline V gene sequence: CDR1 MGHRA, CDR2 YSYEKL. The CDR3 consists of 16 residues. The CDR3 bases are TGCGCCAGCATATCAGCCGGACTAGCGGATGCCTACGAGCAGTACTTC. Protein sequence: CASISAGLADAYEQYF.

This clone was recorded a few times. The chain recombines TRBV7-2 with TRBJ1-3; no definite D call. Germline assignment: CDR1 SGHTA and CDR2 FQGNSA. The CDR3 spans 12 residues. Between the trimmed V and J ends, which lost 5 bases and 0 bases, there was a span of 2 bases. CDR3 sequence reads: CASSISGNTIYF. CDR3 in DNA: TGTGCCAGCAGCATCTCTGGAAACACCATATATTTT.